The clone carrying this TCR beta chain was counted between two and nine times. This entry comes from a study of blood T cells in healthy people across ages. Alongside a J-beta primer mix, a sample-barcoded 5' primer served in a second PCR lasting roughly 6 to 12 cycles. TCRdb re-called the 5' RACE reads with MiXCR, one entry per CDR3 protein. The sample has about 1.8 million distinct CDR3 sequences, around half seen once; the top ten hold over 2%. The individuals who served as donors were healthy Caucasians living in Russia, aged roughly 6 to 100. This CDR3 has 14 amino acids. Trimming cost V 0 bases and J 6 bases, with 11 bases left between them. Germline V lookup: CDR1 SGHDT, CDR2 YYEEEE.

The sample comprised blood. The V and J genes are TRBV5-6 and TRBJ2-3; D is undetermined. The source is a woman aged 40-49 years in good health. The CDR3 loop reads CASSLVGRVDTQYF. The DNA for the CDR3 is TGTGCCAGCAGCTTGGTGGGAAGGGTGGATACGCAGTATTTT.